These T cell receptor beta chains were read from a single sample in a study of T cells in Graves' hyperthyroidism and ophthalmopathy. TCRdb reprocessed the multiplex PCR reads with MiXCR, giving one entry per CDR3 protein. In the table there are approximately 600,000 distinct CDR3 sequences, less than 25% of which are singletons. What was sequenced was blood. These receptors were obtained from a man aged 30-40 years with Graves' ophthalmopathy. CDR3s include the opening cysteine and the closing phenylalanine or tryptophan. Each record gives: V gene, D gene, J gene, clone size, CDR3 length, CDR3 DNA, CDR3 protein. The D gene is left open where the match is weak. The size of a clone is reported for some rows only, either as once, few or many, or as a class for expanded clones.

v_call: TRBV5-1
d_call: NA
j_call: TRBJ2-3
clone_size: NA
cdr3_length: 14
cdr3_nt: TGCGCCAGCAGCTGGGGACCCGGGAAGGATACGCAGTATTTT
cdr3_aa: CASSWGPGKDTQYF

v_call: TRBV5-4
d_call: NA
j_call: TRBJ2-2
clone_size: once
cdr3_length: 15
cdr3_nt: TGTGCCAGCAGCTTGGATATGGCGAACACCGGGGAGCTGTTTTTT
cdr3_aa: CASSLDMANTGELFF

v_call: TRBV11-2
d_call: NA
j_call: TRBJ2-1
clone_size: many
cdr3_length: 13
cdr3_nt: TGTGCCAGCAGCTTAGGTGGGAGTGCGTCGCAGTTCTTC
cdr3_aa: CASSLGGSASQFF

v_call: TRBV15
d_call: TRBD1
j_call: TRBJ1-5
clone_size: many
cdr3_length: 18
cdr3_nt: TGTGCCACCAGCAGAGACCAGGACAGGGGGTGGAACAATCAGCCCCAGCATTTT
cdr3_aa: CATSRDQDRGWNNQPQHF

v_call: TRBV14
d_call: TRBD1
j_call: TRBJ2-1
clone_size: NA
cdr3_length: 19
cdr3_nt: TGTGCCAGCAGCCAAACCCCAAATTTCCGGGACAGGGGATACAATGAGCAGTTCTTC
cdr3_aa: CASSQTPNFRDRGYNEQFF

v_call: TRBV25-1
d_call: NA
j_call: TRBJ2-5
clone_size: NA
cdr3_length: 12
cdr3_nt: TGTACCAGCAGTCTAATGAGGGAGACCCAGTACTTC
cdr3_aa: CTSSLMRETQYF

v_call: TRBV29-1
d_call: TRBD1
j_call: TRBJ1-1
clone_size: NA
cdr3_length: 14
cdr3_nt: TGCAGCGTAGCGCAGGGACAGGGAAACACTGAAGCTTTCTTT
cdr3_aa: CSVAQGQGNTEAFF

v_call: TRBV5-1
d_call: NA
j_call: TRBJ2-5
clone_size: NA
cdr3_length: 18
cdr3_nt: TGCGCCAGCCGTAGGGGCGGGACTCTAGTTTCGTACCAAGAGACCCAGTACTTC
cdr3_aa: CASRRGGTLVSYQETQYF

v_call: TRBV7-2
d_call: TRBD1
j_call: TRBJ2-1
clone_size: few
cdr3_length: 15
cdr3_nt: TGTGCCAGCAGCTCCCGCCAGGGGGCCCTCAATGAGCAGTTCTTC
cdr3_aa: CASSSRQGALNEQFF

v_call: TRBV11-2
d_call: TRBD2
j_call: TRBJ2-1
clone_size: NA
cdr3_length: 15
cdr3_nt: TGTGCCAGCACCTCCCGCGGGACTAGCGCTGGTGAGCAGTTCTTC
cdr3_aa: CASTSRGTSAGEQFF

v_call: TRBV4-3
d_call: TRBD2
j_call: TRBJ2-5
clone_size: NA
cdr3_length: 15
cdr3_nt: TGCGCCAGCAGCCAAGAGTGGGTAGCGGGAGAGACCCAGTACTTC
cdr3_aa: CASSQEWVAGETQYF

v_call: TRBV30
d_call: NA
j_call: TRBJ2-1
clone_size: NA
cdr3_length: 11
cdr3_nt: TGTGCCTGGAGGCGGGGTTATGAGCAGTTCTTC
cdr3_aa: CAWRRGYEQFF

v_call: TRBV20-1
d_call: NA
j_call: TRBJ1-6
clone_size: many
cdr3_length: 14
cdr3_nt: TGCAGTGCTGAGCAGTGGGACCAGGGTTCACCCCTCCACTTT
cdr3_aa: CSAEQWDQGSPLHF

v_call: TRBV7-9
d_call: NA
j_call: TRBJ2-5
clone_size: few
cdr3_length: 16
cdr3_nt: TGTGCCAGCAGCCCCGACTCAGCGTTAGTCCCGGAGACCCAGTACTTC
cdr3_aa: CASSPDSALVPETQYF

v_call: TRBV28
d_call: NA
j_call: TRBJ2-1
clone_size: few
cdr3_length: 16
cdr3_nt: TGTGCCAGCCTCAAGAAAACAGGAAGCTCCTACAATGAGCAGTTCTTC
cdr3_aa: CASLKKTGSSYNEQFF

v_call: TRBV27
d_call: NA
j_call: TRBJ2-7
clone_size: few
cdr3_length: 15
cdr3_nt: TGTGCCAGCAGTCCTTTGGCGGATGTCTCTTACGAGCAGTACTTC
cdr3_aa: CASSPLADVSYEQYF

v_call: TRBV7-9
d_call: NA
j_call: TRBJ2-1
clone_size: NA
cdr3_length: 16
cdr3_nt: TGTGCCAGCAGCTCAGAAGACCCCGAGTTTTACAATGAGCAGTTCTTC
cdr3_aa: CASSSEDPEFYNEQFF

v_call: TRBV12-3/TRBV12-4
d_call: NA
j_call: TRBJ2-7
clone_size: NA
cdr3_length: 13
cdr3_nt: TGTGCCAGCAAATTGGACGCAAACTACGAGCAGTACTTC
cdr3_aa: CASKLDANYEQYF

v_call: TRBV7-8
d_call: NA
j_call: TRBJ1-2
clone_size: many
cdr3_length: 14
cdr3_nt: TGTGCCAGCAGCTTAGGGGGGGCAGAAAGTTTCTACACCTTC
cdr3_aa: CASSLGGAESFYTF

v_call: TRBV5-1
d_call: NA
j_call: TRBJ2-6
clone_size: NA
cdr3_length: 19
cdr3_nt: TGCGCCAGCAGCTCAGCCGGGCCCTGGGATCCCTCTGGGGCCAACGTCCTGACTTTC
cdr3_aa: CASSSAGPWDPSGANVLTF

v_call: TRBV6-1
d_call: TRBD2
j_call: TRBJ2-7
clone_size: NA
cdr3_length: 15
cdr3_nt: TGTGCCAGCAGTGAAGGGTCCCTAGCGGCCTACGAGCAGTACTTC
cdr3_aa: CASSEGSLAAYEQYF

v_call: TRBV4-1
d_call: NA
j_call: TRBJ1-4
clone_size: NA
cdr3_length: 15
cdr3_nt: TGCGCCAGCAGCCGGTCCGGGACATTGCGTGAAAAACTGTTTTTT
cdr3_aa: CASSRSGTLREKLFF

v_call: TRBV6-2/TRBV6-3
d_call: TRBD2
j_call: TRBJ2-1
clone_size: many
cdr3_length: 18
cdr3_nt: TGTGCCAGCAGTTGGATTGCTAGCGGGAGAAGGAGAGGGGATGAGCAGTTCTTC
cdr3_aa: CASSWIASGRRRGDEQFF

v_call: TRBV14
d_call: NA
j_call: TRBJ2-7
clone_size: few
cdr3_length: 14
cdr3_nt: TGTGCCAGCAGCCAAGGGGAGGCTCCCTACGAGCAGTACTTC
cdr3_aa: CASSQGEAPYEQYF

v_call: TRBV10-2
d_call: NA
j_call: TRBJ1-1
clone_size: few
cdr3_length: 12
cdr3_nt: TGCGCCAGCAGTGCCGGGGACACTGAAGCTTTCTTT
cdr3_aa: CASSAGDTEAFF

v_call: TRBV14
d_call: TRBD2
j_call: TRBJ2-1
clone_size: many
cdr3_length: 14
cdr3_nt: TGTGCCAGCAGGCGGGGGACTACCCACAATGAGCAGTTCTTC
cdr3_aa: CASRRGTTHNEQFF